Given below is one T cell receptor (beta chain) in context. Antigen: not known. Libraries were prepared by immunoSEQ multiplex PCR; TCRdb keeps only in-frame clonotypes and omits some of them. The sample comprises hundreds of thousands of clones, around 90% of which are singletons, and 3.9% rests with the top ten. V dropped 8 bases and J dropped 3 bases, with 14 bases sitting between them. The CDR3 is 13 residues long. The V gene's germline CDR1 is MNHEY and CDR2 SMNVEV (reference sequence). The sample belongs to a study of Ad26.COV2.S vaccination and SARS-CoV-2 variants. General study points: Analyses that measured TCR breadth and depth may have underestimated total T cell responses. Spike-specific TCR breadth ran higher among vaccine recipients than placebo recipients. Those who received vaccine or placebo ended up with similar non-spike TCR breadth. A substantial breadth of spike-specific CD8+ and CD4+ T cell responses after vaccination has been reported.

The V gene is TRBV27, the J gene TRBJ2-7; D may be TRBD1 (6 bases). This receptor was obtained from a human donor who had recovered from COVID-19. Sequences were derived from peripheral blood, sampled after recovery from COVID-19. CDR3 in DNA: TGTGCCAGCTTCGGACAGTTTTTCTACGAGCAGTACTTC. Its protein is CASFGQFFYEQYF.